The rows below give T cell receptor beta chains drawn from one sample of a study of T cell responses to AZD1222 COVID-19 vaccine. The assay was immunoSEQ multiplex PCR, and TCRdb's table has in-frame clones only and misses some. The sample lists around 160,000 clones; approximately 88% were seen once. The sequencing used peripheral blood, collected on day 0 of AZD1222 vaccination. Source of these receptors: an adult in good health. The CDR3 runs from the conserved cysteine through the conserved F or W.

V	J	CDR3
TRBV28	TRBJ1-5	CASKNGQGYLPQHF
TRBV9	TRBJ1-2	CASSVVPNYGYTF
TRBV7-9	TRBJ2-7	CASSLSGGAIYEQYF
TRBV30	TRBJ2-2	CAWKSGLVATGELFF
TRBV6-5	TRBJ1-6	CASSPRTPGNSPLHF
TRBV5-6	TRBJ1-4	CASSSSTGRVNEKLFF
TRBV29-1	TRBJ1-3	CSVEVAGNTIYF
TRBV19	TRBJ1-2	CASSIAEGLYYGYTF
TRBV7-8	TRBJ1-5	CASSQGLGGGQPQHF
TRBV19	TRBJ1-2	CASTPAGGLDYGYTF
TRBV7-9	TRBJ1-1	CASSRQGGYTEAFF
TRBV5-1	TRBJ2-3	CASSFGTSGTDTQYF
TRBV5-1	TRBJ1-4	CASSSQGGFNEKLFF
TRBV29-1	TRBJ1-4	CSWLSTNEKLFF
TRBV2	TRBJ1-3	CASSGGGWSERVGNTIYF
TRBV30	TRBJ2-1	CAWSDLRTSGGAPYNEQFF
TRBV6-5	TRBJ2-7	CASSYSNPSDSYEQYF
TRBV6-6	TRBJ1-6	CASSYTGRNSPLHF
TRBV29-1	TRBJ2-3	CSVSGGTSGPTDTQYF
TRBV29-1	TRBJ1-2	CSGAGQTEGYTF
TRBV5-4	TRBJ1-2	CASSLRYNYGYTF
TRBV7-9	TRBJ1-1	CASSSLENTEAFF
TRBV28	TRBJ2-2	CASSLPGTPGAGELFF
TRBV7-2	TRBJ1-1	CASSFAIMNTEAFF
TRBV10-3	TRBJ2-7	CAISESTFSLSTYEQYF
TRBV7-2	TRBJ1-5	CASSPMDRGNNQPQHF
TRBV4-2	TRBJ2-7	CASSLNESVREQYF
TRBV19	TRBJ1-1	CASSIRGAQGTEAFF
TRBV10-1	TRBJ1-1	CASSMTGRREAFF
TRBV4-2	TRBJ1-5	CASSQGLGHSNQPQHF
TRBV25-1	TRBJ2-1	CASAGRVSSYNEQFF
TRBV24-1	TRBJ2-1	CATSDPRTDNEQFF
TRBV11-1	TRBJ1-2	CASSRDGYTF
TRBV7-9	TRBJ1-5	CASSLGVDQPQHF
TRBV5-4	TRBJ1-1	CASSLARGREAFF
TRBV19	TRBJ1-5	CASLKGRDGQPQHF
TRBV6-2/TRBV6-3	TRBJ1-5	CASSEQGYSNQPQHF
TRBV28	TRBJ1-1	CASSSGQSTEAFF
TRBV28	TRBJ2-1	CASSNHGLAGRNEQFF
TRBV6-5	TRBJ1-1	CASNAGLNTEAFF
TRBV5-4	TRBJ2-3	CASSLEGTAYTQYF
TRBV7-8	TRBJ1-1	CASSLVGSSQGMNTEAFF
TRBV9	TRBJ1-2	CASSDHLTGAHYGYTF
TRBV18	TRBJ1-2	CASSPPYSRQGGYTF
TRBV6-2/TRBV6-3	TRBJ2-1	CASSYPRGPKTYNEQFF
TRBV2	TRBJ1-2	CASKARLAGEGYTF
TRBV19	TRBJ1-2	CATHTGFYGYTF
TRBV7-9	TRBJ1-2	CASSLGDNYGYTF
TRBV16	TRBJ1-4	CASSQTSLPRGEKLFF
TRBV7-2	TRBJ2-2	CASSREIAGAGELFF
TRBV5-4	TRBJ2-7	CASSPAGTVTYEQYF
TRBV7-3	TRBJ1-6	CASSSGGQRYNSPLHF
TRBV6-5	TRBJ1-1	CASSYSGTALNTEAFF
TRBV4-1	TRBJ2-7	CASSKPGSGSYEQYF
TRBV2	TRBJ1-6	CASVRSGTGSYNSPLHF
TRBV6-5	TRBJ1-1	CASSLNRGTEAFF
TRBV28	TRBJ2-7	CASSLSQVKGYEQYF
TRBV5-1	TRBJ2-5	CASSLALAGAQETQYF